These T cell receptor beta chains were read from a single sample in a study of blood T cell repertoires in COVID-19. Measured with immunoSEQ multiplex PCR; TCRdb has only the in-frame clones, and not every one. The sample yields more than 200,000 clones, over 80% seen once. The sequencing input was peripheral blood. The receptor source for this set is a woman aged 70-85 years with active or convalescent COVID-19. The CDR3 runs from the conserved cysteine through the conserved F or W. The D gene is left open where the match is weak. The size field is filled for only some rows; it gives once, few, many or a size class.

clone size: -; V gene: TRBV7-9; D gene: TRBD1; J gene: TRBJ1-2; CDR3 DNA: TGTGCCAGCAGCGAGGGGACAGGGGATGGCTACACCTTC; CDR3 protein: CASSEGTGDGYTF
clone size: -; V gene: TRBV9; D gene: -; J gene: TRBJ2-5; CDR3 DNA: TGTGCCAGCAGCGTAGGGTCGGTAGGGGAAGAGACCCAGTACTTC; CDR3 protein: CASSVGSVGEETQYF
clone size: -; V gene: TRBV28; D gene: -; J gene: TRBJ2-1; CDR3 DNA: TGTGCCAGCTTTCCAGGGGAGTACAATGAGCAGTTCTTC; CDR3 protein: CASFPGEYNEQFF
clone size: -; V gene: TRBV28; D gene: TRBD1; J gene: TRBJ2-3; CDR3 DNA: TGTGCCAGCAGTTTAGGAACCCAGGACAGGGCATTCACAGATACGCAGTATTTT; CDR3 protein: CASSLGTQDRAFTDTQYF
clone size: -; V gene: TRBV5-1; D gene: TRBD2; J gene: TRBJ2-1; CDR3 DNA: TGCGCCAGCAGCTCCGGACTAGCGGAATACAATGAGCAGTTCTTC; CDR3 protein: CASSSGLAEYNEQFF
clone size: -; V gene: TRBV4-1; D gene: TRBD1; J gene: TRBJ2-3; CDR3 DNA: TGCGCCAGCAGCCAAGACGGGGGGACAGGGCGCACAGATACGCAGTATTTT; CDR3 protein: CASSQDGGTGRTDTQYF
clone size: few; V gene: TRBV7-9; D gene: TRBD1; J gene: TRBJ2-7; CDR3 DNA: TGTGCCAGCACCACGACAGGGGCCTTGGACGAGCAGTACTTC; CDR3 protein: CASTTTGALDEQYF
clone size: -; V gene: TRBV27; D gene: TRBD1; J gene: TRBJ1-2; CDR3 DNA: TGTGCCAGCAGTACAGGGGGAGGTGGCTACACCTTC; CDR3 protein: CASSTGGGGYTF
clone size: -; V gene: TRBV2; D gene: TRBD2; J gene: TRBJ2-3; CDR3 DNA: TGTGCCAGCAGTGAATGGTCTAGCGGGGGCGCAGATACGCAGTATTTT; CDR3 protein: CASSEWSSGGADTQYF
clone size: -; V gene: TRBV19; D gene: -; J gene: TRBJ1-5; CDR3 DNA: TGTGCCAGTAGTTCGTCGGAGGTAACTGCCGAAAATCAGCCCCAGCATTTT; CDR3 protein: CASSSSEVTAENQPQHF
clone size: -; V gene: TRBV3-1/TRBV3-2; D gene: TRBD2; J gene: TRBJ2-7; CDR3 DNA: TGTGCCAGCAGCCACGGGGGGGCGAGTGAGCAGTACTTC; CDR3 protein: CASSHGGASEQYF
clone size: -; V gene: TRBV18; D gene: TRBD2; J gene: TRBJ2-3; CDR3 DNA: TGTGCCAGCTCACCCCGTGGGACTAGCGGTAGCACAGATACGCAGTATTTT; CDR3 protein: CASSPRGTSGSTDTQYF
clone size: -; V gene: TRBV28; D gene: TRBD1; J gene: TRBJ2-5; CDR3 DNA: TGTGCCAGCGGAACCCAACAGGGGGCAGCAGAGACCCAGTACTTC; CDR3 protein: CASGTQQGAAETQYF
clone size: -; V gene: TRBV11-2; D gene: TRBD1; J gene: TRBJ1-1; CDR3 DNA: TGTGCCAGCAGCTTCAAACCCGGGACAGGGGGTTCAACTTTCTTT; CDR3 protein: CASSFKPGTGGSTFF
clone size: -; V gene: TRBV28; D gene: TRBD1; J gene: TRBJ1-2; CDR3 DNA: TGTGCCAGCAGTCCGGGACAGGGCCTTTATGGCTACACCTTC; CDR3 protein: CASSPGQGLYGYTF
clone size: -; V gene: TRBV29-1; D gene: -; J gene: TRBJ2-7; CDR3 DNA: TGCAGCGGCATAGGACTCGGCCCCGAGCAGTACTTC; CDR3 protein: CSGIGLGPEQYF
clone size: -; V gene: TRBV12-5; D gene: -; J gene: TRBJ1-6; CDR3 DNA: TGTGCTAGTGGTTTTGGGGCCCTCGCTAATTCACCCCTCCACTTT; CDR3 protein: CASGFGALANSPLHF
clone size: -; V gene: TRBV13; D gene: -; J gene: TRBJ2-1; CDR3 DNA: TGTGCCAGCAGCTTCAAGATCCGGACTACCGGCAATGAGCAGTTCTTC; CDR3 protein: CASSFKIRTTGNEQFF
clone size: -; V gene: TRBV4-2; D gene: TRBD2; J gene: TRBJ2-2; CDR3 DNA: TGTGCCAGCAGCCAAGATTTGGGAGCGGGGGGGAGAACCGGGGAGCTGTTTTTT; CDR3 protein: CASSQDLGAGGRTGELFF
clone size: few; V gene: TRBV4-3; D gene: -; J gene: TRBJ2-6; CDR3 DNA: TGCGCCAGCAGCCCCGGGTCTGGGGCCAACGTCCTGACTTTC; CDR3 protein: CASSPGSGANVLTF
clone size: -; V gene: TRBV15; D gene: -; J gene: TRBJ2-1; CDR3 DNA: TGTGCCACCAGCAGAGTGGAGCGGAGCTACAATGAGCAGTTCTTC; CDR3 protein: CATSRVERSYNEQFF
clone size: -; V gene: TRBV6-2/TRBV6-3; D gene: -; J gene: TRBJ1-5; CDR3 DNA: TGTGCCAGCAGTTACACACCGGGACGGGGGAATCAGCCCCAGCATTTT; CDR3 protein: CASSYTPGRGNQPQHF
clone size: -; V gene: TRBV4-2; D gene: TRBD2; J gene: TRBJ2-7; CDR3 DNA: TGTGCCAGCAGCCAATCGCAGCGGGAGGGCCACTACGAGCAGTACTTC; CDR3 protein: CASSQSQREGHYEQYF
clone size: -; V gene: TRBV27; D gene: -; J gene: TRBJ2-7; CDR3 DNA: TGTGCCAGCAGTTTTAGCGGCCCCTCCTACGAGCAGTACTTC; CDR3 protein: CASSFSGPSYEQYF
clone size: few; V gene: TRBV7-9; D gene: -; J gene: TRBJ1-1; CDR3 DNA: TGTGCCAGCAGCTCCGTAGGACGGGGGTCCGGCACTGAAGCTTTCTTT; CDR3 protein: CASSSVGRGSGTEAFF